By its share, the clone carrying this T cell receptor (beta chain) is medium-sized. This CDR3 has 14 amino acids. The germline V gene has CDR1 MDHEN and CDR2 SYDVKM. Trimming left V 5 bases short and J 8 bases short, with 18 bases between. Assay: immunoSEQ multiplex PCR; the TCRdb copy retains only in-frame clones and omits some. Of about 45,000 clones in the sample, approximately 80% are singletons; the top ten hold about 9.4%. These data come from a study of OX40 agonist ivuxolimab in advanced cancers. Background on the study: Earlier anti-PD-1, anti-PD-L1 or anti-CTLA-4 therapy was permitted; about 44% had received some.

This sample comprised CD4+ or CD8+ T cells sorted from blood, obtained in a trial of the OX40 agonist ivuxolimab. This sequence was found in an adult with an advanced solid tumor such as melanoma, head and neck, liver or kidney cancer. The rearrangement joins TRBV28 to TRBJ1-2; maybe TRBD1 (5 bases). The CDR3 nucleotides are TGTGCCAGCAGTACCCCCGGGGGTTTCTGGGGCTACACCTTC. This encodes CASSTPGGFWGYTF.